The 18 T cell receptor beta chains listed next were all sequenced from one sample in a study of blood T cell repertoires in COVID-19. TCRdb's copy holds only in-frame clones and misses some; the assay was immunoSEQ multiplex PCR. Of approximately 440,000 clones listed, roughly 91% are singletons. The specimen sequenced was PBMCs or T cells enriched from blood (not recorded which). Every receptor here comes from a man younger than 30 who had recovered from COVID-19.

The chain employs TRBV2 and TRBJ1-3, with a tentative D call TRBD1 (5 bases). V was pared by 6 bases and J by 0 bases, with 15 bases between. The CDR3 covers 16 residues. Germline V gives CDR1 SNHLY, CDR2 FYNNEI. The CDR3 reads CASSPGQDYSGNTIYF. The CDR3 region has the DNA TGTGCCAGCAGCCCAGGGCAGGACTACTCTGGAAACACCATATATTTT.

The chain is built from TRBV2 and TRBJ1-5; no definite D call. The CDR3 totals 14 residues. Germline V gene lookup returns CDR1 SNHLY and CDR2 FYNNEI. The germline V and J ends were trimmed by 8 bases and 0 bases, with 11 bases remaining between them. The DNA of the CDR3 is TGTGCCAGCGGACTTTCGGGTAGCAATCAGCCCCAGCATTTT. The encoded protein is CASGLSGSNQPQHF.

The sample holds one count of this clone. The chain couples TRBV10-2 to TRBJ1-2; D is unclear. This CDR3 is 17 amino acids long. V was clipped by 8 bases and J by 5 bases, with 27 bases between them. Germline CDR1 reads WSHSY; CDR2 reads SAAADI. CDR3 residues: CASPLGGFRPQNYGYTF. CDR3 nucleotide sequence: TGCGCCAGCCCGCTAGGAGGGTTTCGGCCTCAGAATTATGGCTACACCTTC.

This chain connects TRBV6-1 to TRBJ2-3; D might be TRBD2 (6 bases). The germline V and J ends were trimmed by 2 bases and 4 bases, with 13 bases remaining between them. Germline CDR1 and CDR2: MNHNS and SASEGT. CDR3 length: 15 amino acids. CDR3 protein: CASSEKTGEPDTQYF. CDR3 DNA: TGTGCCAGCAGTGAAAAGACGGGAGAGCCAGATACGCAGTATTTT.

This rearrangement joins TRBV6-5 to TRBJ1-6; 9 bases align to TRBD1. Germline V gives CDR1 MNHEY, CDR2 SVGAGI. Unmatched junction bases numbered 3, after V lost 5 bases and J lost 7 bases. The CDR3 is 14 amino acids. CDR3 nucleotide sequence: TGTGCCAGCAGTCGTGGACAGGGGAATTCACCCCTCCACTTT. Encoded protein: CASSRGQGNSPLHF.

This sequence joins TRBV18 and TRBJ1-2, with D maybe TRBD1 (6 bases). Trimming pared 3 bases from V and 7 bases from J, leaving 12 bases between. The CDR3 has 13 residues. Germline V gene lookup returns CDR1 KGHSH and CDR2 LQKENI. The CDR3 loop is CASSPSGDGGYTF. CDR3 nucleotides: TGTGCCAGCTCACCTTCAGGGGATGGTGGCTACACCTTC. Using reference TRBV18 and TRBJ1-2 for the parts outside the CDR3, the full variable domain is NAGVMQNPRHLVRRRGQEARLRCSPMKGHSHVYWYRQLPEEGLKFMVYLQKENIIDESGMPKERFSAEFPKEGPSILRIQQVVRGDSAAYFCASSPSGDGGYTFGSGTRLTVV.

The chain has TRBV3-1 (or the pseudogene TRBV3-2) and TRBJ2-3; D may be TRBD1 (7 bases). The CDR3 extends over 15 amino acids. CDR1 LGHDT and CDR2 YNNKEL come from the germline V gene (reference sequence). The germline V and J ends were trimmed by 4 bases and 2 bases, with 13 bases remaining between them. CDR3 sequence reads: CASSLRGASTDTQYF. CDR3 bases: TGTGCCAGCAGCCTCAGGGGGGCATCCACAGATACGCAGTATTTT.

The chain uses TRBV11-2 and TRBJ2-1, with a weak D call TRBD1 (5 bases). Trimming cost V 0 bases and J 3 bases, with 9 bases left between them. The germline CDR1 and CDR2 sequences are SGHAT and FQNNGV. The CDR3 contains 15 residues. As DNA, the CDR3 is TGTGCCAGCAGCTTAGACAGGGTTGGCTACAATGAGCAGTTCTTC. Its protein is CASSLDRVGYNEQFF.

This clone was counted once. The rearrangement joins TRBV5-1 to TRBJ1-2, with 10 bases identical to TRBD1. The trim removed 3 bases at V and 8 bases at J, leaving 10 bases unmatched. The germline V gene encodes CDR1 SGHRS and CDR2 YFSETQ. The CDR3 runs 15 residues. CDR3 in DNA: TGCGCCAGCAGCTCGGGACAGGGGAATGGTCGCGGCTACACCTTC. Amino acids: CASSSGQGNGRGYTF. The entire variable domain, with the rest obtained from reference TRBV5-1 and TRBJ1-2, is as follows: KAGVTQTPRYLIKTRGQQVTLSCSPISGHRSVSWYQQTPGQGLQFLFEYFSETQRNKGNFPGRFSGRQFSNSRSEMNVSTLELGDSALYLCASSSGQGNGRGYTFGSGTRLTVV.

The rearrangement joins TRBV10-3 to TRBJ1-4; D might be TRBD1 (5 bases). The CDR3 sequence is 13 residues long. Germline V gene lookup returns CDR1 ENHRY and CDR2 SYGVKD. The V end was cut by 3 bases, the J end by 5 bases, with 7 bases between. CDR3 amino acids: CAISDRVNEKLFF. The CDR3 DNA reads as TGTGCCATCAGTGACAGGGTAAATGAAAAACTGTTTTTT.

CDR3 loop: CASSLERQGYGYTF. The CDR3 coding sequence is TGTGCCAGCAGCTTAGAACGGCAGGGCTATGGCTACACCTTC. The chain joins TRBV11-3 to TRBJ1-2, with D perhaps TRBD1 (5 bases). Trimming took off 0 bases at V and 4 bases at J, with 9 bases between the two ends. Germline V gives CDR1 SGHNT, CDR2 YENEEA. This CDR3 is 14 amino acids long.

The chain carries TRBV28 and TRBJ1-2, with D perhaps TRBD1 (6 bases). Trimming pared 3 bases from V and 4 bases from J, leaving 15 bases between. Germline V gene sequence: CDR1 MDHEN, CDR2 SYDVKM. The CDR3 is 15 residues long. The CDR3 DNA reads TGTGCCAGCAGTTTTACAGGGAAGAGAGGCTATGGCTACACCTTC. Translating gives CASSFTGKRGYGYTF.

The chain combines TRBV10-1 with TRBJ1-5; tentatively, D is TRBD1 (5 bases). Per germline, CDR1 WNHNN and CDR2 SYGVQD (reference sequence). The CDR3 sequence is 19 residues long. V lost 4 bases and J lost 0, with 22 bases in between. The CDR3 coding sequence is TGCGCCAGCAGTGTCAACCGGGACGGAGGGAAATATAGCAATCAGCCCCAGCATTTT. It yields the protein CASSVNRDGGKYSNQPQHF.

CDR3: CASSSTGRAPYNEQFF. The CDR3 region has the DNA TGTGCCAGTAGTAGTACCGGGAGAGCACCCTACAATGAGCAGTTCTTC. The chain couples TRBV19 to TRBJ2-1, with D possibly TRBD2 on 6 matching bases. Between the trimmed V and J ends, which lost 4 bases and 2 bases, there was a span of 15 bases. The germline V gene encodes CDR1 LNHDA and CDR2 SQIVND (reference sequence). The CDR3 has 16 amino acids.

The chain carries TRBV11-2 and TRBJ1-4; D is perhaps TRBD1 (5 bases). CDR1 and CDR2 from the germline V gene are SGHAT and FQNNGV. CDR3 size: 14 residues. The V and J ends lost 3 bases and 3 bases respectively, with 8 bases between them. The CDR3 DNA follows: TGTGCCAGCAGCTTGGGGGGAGCTAATGAAAAACTGTTTTTT. Its protein is CASSLGGANEKLFF.

The J gene is TRBJ2-7, the V gene TRBV2; 9 nucleotides align to TRBD2. CDR3 size: 17 residues. Germline CDR1 reads SNHLY; CDR2 reads FYNNEI. With 4 bases clipped from V and 6 bases from J, the junction kept 16 bases outside the gene matches. The CDR3 is CASSATLRREGVREQYF. The CDR3 DNA follows: TGTGCCAGCAGTGCCACCTTGAGGCGGGAGGGGGTCCGCGAGCAGTACTTC.

The chain has TRBV19 and TRBJ1-2; a possible D gene is TRBD1 (6 bases). Trimming left V 7 bases short and J 1 base short, with 13 bases between. Germline CDR1 and CDR2: LNHDA and SQIVND (reference sequence). This CDR3 spans 14 amino acids. CDR3 residues: CASISTGLNYGYTF. CDR3 bases: TGTGCCAGTATCTCGACAGGACTTAACTATGGCTACACCTTC.

The J gene is TRBJ2-2, the V gene TRBV6-4; 7 bases align to TRBD1. This CDR3 is 16 amino acids long. Germline V lookup: CDR1 MRHNA, CDR2 SNTAGT. Losses at the gene ends were 4 bases for V and 3 bases for J; bases not matched to a gene: 8. The CDR3 protein is CASSARQGRDTGELFF. CDR3 in DNA: TGTGCCAGCAGTGCTCGACAGGGTCGCGACACCGGGGAGCTGTTTTTT.